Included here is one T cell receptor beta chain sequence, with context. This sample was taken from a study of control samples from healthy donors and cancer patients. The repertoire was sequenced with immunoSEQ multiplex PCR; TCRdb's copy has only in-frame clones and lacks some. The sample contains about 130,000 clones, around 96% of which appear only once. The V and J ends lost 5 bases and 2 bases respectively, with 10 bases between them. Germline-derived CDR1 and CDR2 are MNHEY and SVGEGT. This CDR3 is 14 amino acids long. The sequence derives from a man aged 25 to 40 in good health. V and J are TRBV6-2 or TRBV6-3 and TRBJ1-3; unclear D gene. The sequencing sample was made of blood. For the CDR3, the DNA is TGTGCCAGCAGTCATCCACAAACTGGAAACACCATATATTTT. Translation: CASSHPQTGNTIYF.